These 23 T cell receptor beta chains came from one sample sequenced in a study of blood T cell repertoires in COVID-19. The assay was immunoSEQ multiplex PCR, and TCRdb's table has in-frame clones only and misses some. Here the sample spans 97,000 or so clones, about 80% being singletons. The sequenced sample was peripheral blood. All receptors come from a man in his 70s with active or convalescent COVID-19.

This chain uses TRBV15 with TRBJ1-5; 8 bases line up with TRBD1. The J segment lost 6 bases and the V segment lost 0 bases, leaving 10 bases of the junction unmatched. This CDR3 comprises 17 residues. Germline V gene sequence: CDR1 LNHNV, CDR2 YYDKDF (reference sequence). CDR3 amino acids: CATSRDPRTGPGQPQHF. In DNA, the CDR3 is TGTGCCACCAGCAGAGATCCGCGGACAGGGCCGGGTCAGCCCCAGCATTTT.

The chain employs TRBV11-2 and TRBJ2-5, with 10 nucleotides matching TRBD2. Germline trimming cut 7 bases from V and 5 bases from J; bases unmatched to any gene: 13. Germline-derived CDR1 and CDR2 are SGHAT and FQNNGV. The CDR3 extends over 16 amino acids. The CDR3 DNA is TGTGCCAGCATCAGATCTCTAGCGGGGGTTGGTGAGACCCAGTACTTC. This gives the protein CASIRSLAGVGETQYF.

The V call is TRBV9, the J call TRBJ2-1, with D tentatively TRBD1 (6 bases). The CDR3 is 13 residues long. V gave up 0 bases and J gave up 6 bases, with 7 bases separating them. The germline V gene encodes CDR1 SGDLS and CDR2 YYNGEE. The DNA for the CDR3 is TGTGCCAGCAGCGTAGGGACAGTCAATGAGCAGTTCTTC. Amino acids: CASSVGTVNEQFF.

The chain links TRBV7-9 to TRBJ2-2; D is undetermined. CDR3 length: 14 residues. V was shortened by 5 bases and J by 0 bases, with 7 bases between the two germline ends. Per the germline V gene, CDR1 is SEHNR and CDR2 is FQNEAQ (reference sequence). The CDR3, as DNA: TGTGCCAGCAGCCCACAAGCGAACACCGGGGAGCTGTTTTTT. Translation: CASSPQANTGELFF.

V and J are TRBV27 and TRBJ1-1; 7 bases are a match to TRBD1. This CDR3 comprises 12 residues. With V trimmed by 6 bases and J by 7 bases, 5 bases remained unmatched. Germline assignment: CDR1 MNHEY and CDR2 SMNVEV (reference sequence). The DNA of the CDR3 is TGTGCCAGCAGCGCAAGGACAGGTGAAGCTTTCTTT. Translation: CASSARTGEAFF.

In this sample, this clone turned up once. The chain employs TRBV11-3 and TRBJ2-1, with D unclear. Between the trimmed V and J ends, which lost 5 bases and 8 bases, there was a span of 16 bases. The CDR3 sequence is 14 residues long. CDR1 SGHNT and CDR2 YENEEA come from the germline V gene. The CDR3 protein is CASSPRRGAHEQFF. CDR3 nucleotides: TGTGCCAGCAGCCCCCGTCGAGGCGCGCATGAGCAGTTCTTC.

The CDR3 loop is CASSLQTTEPKPTGELFF. CDR3 DNA sequence: TGTGCCAGCAGCTTACAAACTACGGAACCCAAGCCCACCGGGGAGCTGTTTTTT. The chain combines TRBV7-6 with TRBJ2-2; D ambiguous. Germline CDR1 and CDR2: SGHVS and FNYEAQ. The CDR3 covers 18 residues. V lost 2 bases to trimming and J lost 4 bases, with 20 bases between them.

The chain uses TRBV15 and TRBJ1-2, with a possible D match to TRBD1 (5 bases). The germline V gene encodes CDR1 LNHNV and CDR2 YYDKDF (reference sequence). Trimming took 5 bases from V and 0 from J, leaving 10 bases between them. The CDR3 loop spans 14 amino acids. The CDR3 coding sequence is TGTGCCACCAGCCCTCCCAGGGCTAACTATGGCTACACCTTC. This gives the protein CATSPPRANYGYTF.

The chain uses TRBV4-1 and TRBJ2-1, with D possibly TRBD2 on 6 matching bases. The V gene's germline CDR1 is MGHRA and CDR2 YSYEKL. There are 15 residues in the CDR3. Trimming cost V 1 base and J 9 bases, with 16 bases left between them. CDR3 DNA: TGCGCCAGCAGCCAAGGTCGGCCAGGGAGGCCTGAGCAGTTCTTC. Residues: CASSQGRPGRPEQFF.

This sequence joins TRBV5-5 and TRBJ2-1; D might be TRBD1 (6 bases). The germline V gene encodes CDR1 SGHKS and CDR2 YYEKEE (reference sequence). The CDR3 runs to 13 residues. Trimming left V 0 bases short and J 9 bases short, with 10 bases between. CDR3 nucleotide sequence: TGTGCCAGCAGCTTGGCCAGGGGATTTGAGCAGTTCTTC. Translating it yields CASSLARGFEQFF. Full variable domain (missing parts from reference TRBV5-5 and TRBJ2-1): DAGVTQSPTHLIKTRGQQVTLRCSPISGHKSVSWYQQVLGQGPQFIFQYYEKEERGRGNFPDRFSARQFPNYSSELNVNALLLGDSALYLCASSLARGFEQFFGPGTRLTVL.

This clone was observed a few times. CDR3 nucleotides: TGTGCCAGCTCAGACGCAGGATTTAGCAATCAGCCCCAGCATTTT. This sequence encodes CASSDAGFSNQPQHF. The chain links TRBV18 to TRBJ1-5, with D unresolved. In germline, CDR1 is KGHSH, CDR2 LQKENI. The CDR3 spans 15 residues. V was clipped by 5 bases and J by 0 bases, with 11 bases between them.

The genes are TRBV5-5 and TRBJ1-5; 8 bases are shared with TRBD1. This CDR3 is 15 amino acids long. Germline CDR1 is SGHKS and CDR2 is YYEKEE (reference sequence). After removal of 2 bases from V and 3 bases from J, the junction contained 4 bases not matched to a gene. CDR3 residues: CASSFTGGPNQPQHF. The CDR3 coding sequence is TGTGCCAGCAGCTTCACAGGGGGACCCAATCAGCCCCAGCATTTT.

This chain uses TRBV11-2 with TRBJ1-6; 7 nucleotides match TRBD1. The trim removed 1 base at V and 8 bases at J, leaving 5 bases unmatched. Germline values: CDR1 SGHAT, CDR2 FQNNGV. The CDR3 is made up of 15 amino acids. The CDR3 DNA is TGTGCCAGCAGCTTAGGGACAGGCTACGATTCACCCCTCCACTTT. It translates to CASSLGTGYDSPLHF.

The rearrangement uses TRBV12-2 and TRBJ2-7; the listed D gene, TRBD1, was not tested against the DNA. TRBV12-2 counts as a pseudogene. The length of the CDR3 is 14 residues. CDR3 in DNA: TGTGCAAGTCGCTTAGCGCGACAGATCTACGAGCAGTACTTC. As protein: CASRLARQIYEQYF.

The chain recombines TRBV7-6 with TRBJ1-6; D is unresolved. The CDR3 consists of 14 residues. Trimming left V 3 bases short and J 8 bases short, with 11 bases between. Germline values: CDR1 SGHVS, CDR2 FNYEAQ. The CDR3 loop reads CASSLRVTDSPLHF. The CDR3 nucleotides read TGTGCCAGCAGCTTGCGGGTGACGGATTCACCCCTCCACTTT.

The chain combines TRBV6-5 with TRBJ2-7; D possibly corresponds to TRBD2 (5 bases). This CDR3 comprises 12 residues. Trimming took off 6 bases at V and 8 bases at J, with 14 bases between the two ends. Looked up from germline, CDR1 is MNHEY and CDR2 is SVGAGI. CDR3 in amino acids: CASSPYLGKQYF. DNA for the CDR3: TGTGCCAGCAGCCCCTATCTCGGGAAGCAGTACTTC.

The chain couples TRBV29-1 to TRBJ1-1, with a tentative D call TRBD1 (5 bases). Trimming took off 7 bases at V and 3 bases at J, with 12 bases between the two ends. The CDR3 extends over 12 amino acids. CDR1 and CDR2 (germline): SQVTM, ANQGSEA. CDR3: CSAGGVYTEAFF. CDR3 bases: TGCAGCGCCGGGGGTGTCTACACTGAAGCTTTCTTT.

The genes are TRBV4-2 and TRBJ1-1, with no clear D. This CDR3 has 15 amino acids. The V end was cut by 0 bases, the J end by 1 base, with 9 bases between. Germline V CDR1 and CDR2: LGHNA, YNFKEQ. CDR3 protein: CASSQESHRNTEAFF. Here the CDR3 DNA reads TGTGCCAGCAGCCAAGAGAGCCACCGGAACACTGAAGCTTTCTTT.

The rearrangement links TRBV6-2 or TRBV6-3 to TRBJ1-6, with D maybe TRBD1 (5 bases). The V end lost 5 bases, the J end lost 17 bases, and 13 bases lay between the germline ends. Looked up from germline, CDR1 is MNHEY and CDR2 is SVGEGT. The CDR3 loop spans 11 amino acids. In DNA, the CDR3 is TGTGCCAGCAGTGACAGTCTGCGGATCCACTTT. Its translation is CASSDSLRIHF.

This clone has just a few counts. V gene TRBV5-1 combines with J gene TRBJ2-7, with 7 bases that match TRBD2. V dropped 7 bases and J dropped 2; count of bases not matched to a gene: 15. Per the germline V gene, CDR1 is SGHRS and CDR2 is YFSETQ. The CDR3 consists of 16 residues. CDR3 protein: CASCLDPGGMTYEQYF. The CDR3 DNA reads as TGCGCCAGCTGCCTAGACCCGGGGGGAATGACCTACGAGCAGTACTTC.

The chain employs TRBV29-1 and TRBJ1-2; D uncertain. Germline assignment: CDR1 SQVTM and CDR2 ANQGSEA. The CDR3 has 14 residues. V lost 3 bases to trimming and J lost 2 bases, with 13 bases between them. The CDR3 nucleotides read TGCAGCGTTGAGGTTGGCAGGAACAACTATGGCTACACCTTC. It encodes CSVEVGRNNYGYTF.

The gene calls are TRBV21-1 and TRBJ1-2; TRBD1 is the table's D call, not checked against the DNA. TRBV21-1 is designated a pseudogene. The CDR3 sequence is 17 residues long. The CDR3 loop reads CASSKVGAKTTNYGYTF. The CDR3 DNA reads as TGTGCCAGCAGCAAGGTAGGGGCGAAAACGACTAACTATGGCTACACCTTC.

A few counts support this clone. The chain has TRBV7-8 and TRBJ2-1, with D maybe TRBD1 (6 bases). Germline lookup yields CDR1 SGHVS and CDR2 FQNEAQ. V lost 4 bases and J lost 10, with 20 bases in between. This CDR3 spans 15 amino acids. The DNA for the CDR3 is TGTGCCAGCAGCTCCAGAACAGGGTCAGACGTCGAGCAGTTCTTC. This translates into CASSSRTGSDVEQFF.